This T cell receptor beta chain was sequenced during a study of blood T cell repertoires in COVID-19. Whole-study context: Spain, Italy and the United States supplied samples that represented acute and convalescent COVID-19. T cells, B-cell-depleted T cells, or PBMCs supplied cDNA or gDNA.

Germline assignment: CDR1 SNHLY and CDR2 FYNNEI. The CDR3 sequence is 16 residues long. V was pared by 5 bases and J by 1 base, with 16 bases between. Method: immunoSEQ multiplex PCR; TCRdb's copy keeps in-frame clones and lacks some. The table lists fewer than 40,000 clones, roughly 88% of them singletons. The clonotype comes from a man between 65 and 85 years old with active COVID-19. Sample: peripheral blood. The J gene is TRBJ2-3, the V gene TRBV2; D is unclear. The CDR3 protein is CASSPRRLAGTDTQYF. The CDR3 DNA reads TGTGCCAGCAGTCCCCGCCGGCTGGCGGGCACAGATACGCAGTATTTT.